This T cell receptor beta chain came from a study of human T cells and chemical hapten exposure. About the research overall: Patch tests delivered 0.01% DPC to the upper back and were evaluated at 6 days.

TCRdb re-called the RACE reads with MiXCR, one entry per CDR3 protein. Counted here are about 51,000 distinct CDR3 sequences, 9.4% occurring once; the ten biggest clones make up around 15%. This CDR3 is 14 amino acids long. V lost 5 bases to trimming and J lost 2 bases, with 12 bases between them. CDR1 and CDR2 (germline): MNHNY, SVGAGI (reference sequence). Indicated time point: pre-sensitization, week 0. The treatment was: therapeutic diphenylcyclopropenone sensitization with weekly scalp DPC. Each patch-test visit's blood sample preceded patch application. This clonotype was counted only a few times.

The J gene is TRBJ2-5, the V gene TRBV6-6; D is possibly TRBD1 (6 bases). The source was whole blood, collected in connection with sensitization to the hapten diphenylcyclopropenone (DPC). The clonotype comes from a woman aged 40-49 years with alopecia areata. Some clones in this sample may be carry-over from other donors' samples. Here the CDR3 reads CASSTGQFQETQYF. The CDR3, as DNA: TGTGCCAGCAGTACAGGACAGTTTCAAGAGACCCAGTACTTC.